What follows are 4 T cell receptor beta chains derived from one specimen sequenced in a study of blood T cells in healthy people across ages (dated by TCRdb to 2014 to 2015). Libraries were constructed by 5' RACE. TCRdb records Illumina HiSeq 2500 as the sequencer. A second PCR of about 6 to 12 cycles was run with a J-beta primer mix and a sample-barcoded 5' primer. TCRdb cleaned the public reads at Q25 with fastp, built clones with MiXCR and kept in-frame beta chains. Rows merge per CDR3 protein into single entries with the most common DNA and genes. The sample table holds some 760,000 distinct CDR3 sequences, of which roughly 25% were seen once. Of the sample, under 4.5% falls within the top ten clones. The sample was also linked to a second study, of T cells of mothers and their children.

Specimen: blood. The receptors were sampled from a boy younger than 18 in good health.

The CDR3, as DNA: TGTGCCAGCAGTCCGCGAGGGGACAGGGACCAAGAGACCCAGTACTTC. This encodes CASSPRGDRDQETQYF. V usage is TRBV28 and J usage is TRBJ2-5, with 9 bases identical to TRBD1. Germline CDR1 is MDHEN and CDR2 is SYDVKM. The J segment lost 0 bases and the V segment lost 5 bases, leaving 7 bases of the junction unmatched. The CDR3 is 16 amino acids.

This clonotype was observed a handful of times. The genes are TRBV6-1 and TRBJ2-2; D may be TRBD1 or TRBD2 (5 bases each). This CDR3 is 14 amino acids long. V was trimmed by 7 bases and J by 6 bases, leaving 15 bases between them. CDR1 MNHNS and CDR2 SASEGT come from the germline V gene. The CDR3 region has the DNA TGTGCCAGCATCAGCCGGGACCACGCCGGGGAGCTGTTTTTT. The encoded protein is CASISRDHAGELFF.

CDR3 residues: CASSPQAQRGGHSTDTQYF. For the CDR3, the DNA is TGTGCCAGCTCACCACAAGCCCAGCGGGGGGGCCACAGCACAGATACGCAGTATTTT. This chain uses TRBV18 with TRBJ2-3; 10 nucleotides agree with TRBD2. CDR1 is KGHSH and CDR2 is LQKENI in the germline V gene. The CDR3 covers 19 residues. V shed 1 base and J 0 bases; nucleotides not matched to a gene: 10.

This clonotype was seen only a few times. The chain employs TRBV20-1 and TRBJ1-2, with D maybe TRBD1 (5 bases). Germline lookup yields CDR1 DFQATT and CDR2 SNEGSKA (reference sequence). Deletions cut 3 bases from V and 8 bases from J, with 19 bases between. The CDR3 is 14 amino acids. CDR3 loop: CSARTRAAASGYTF. The DNA for the CDR3 is TGCAGTGCTAGGACCAGGGCGGCGGCGTCGGGCTACACCTTC.